The 6 T cell receptor beta chains given below trace back to one sample, sequenced in a study of OX40 agonist ivuxolimab in advanced cancers. Profiled with immunoSEQ multiplex PCR; TCRdb holds only in-frame clones, not every one. The sample lists more than 45,000 clones; approximately 90% were seen once. This sample comprised CD4+ or CD8+ T cells sorted from blood, obtained in a trial of the OX40 agonist ivuxolimab. The receptor set was obtained from an adult with an advanced solid tumor such as melanoma, head and neck, liver or kidney cancer.

The chain couples TRBV7-3 to TRBJ2-1, with unresolved D. V lost 2 bases and J lost 0, with 8 bases in between. The V gene's germline CDR1 is SGHTA and CDR2 FQGTGA. There are 15 residues in the CDR3. DNA of the CDR3: TGTGCCAGCAGCTTAGGCCTGAGCTCCTACAATGAGCAGTTCTTC. It encodes CASSLGLSSYNEQFF.

The chain combines TRBV4-1 with TRBJ1-1; 9 positions match TRBD1. The CDR3 consists of 15 residues. Germline loops: CDR1 MGHRA, CDR2 YSYEKL. J gave up 2 bases and V 3 bases, and 4 bases lay outside the gene matches. As DNA, the CDR3 is TGCGCCAGCAGCCAGAGGACAGGGGCAAACACTGAAGCTTTCTTT. This gives the protein CASSQRTGANTEAFF.

The chain has TRBV19 and TRBJ1-1; TRBD1 matches 8 bases. V shed 5 bases, J shed 7 bases, and the junction held 6 bases outside the gene matches. The germline V gene encodes CDR1 LNHDA and CDR2 SQIVND (reference sequence). The CDR3 spans 13 residues. In nucleotides, the CDR3 is TGTGCCAGTAGTGTTACAGGGGGGGGTGAAGCTTTCTTT. It specifies CASSVTGGGEAFF.

This rearrangement joins TRBV30 to TRBJ2-7; D remains ambiguous. The length of the CDR3 is 10 residues. V was shortened by 5 bases and J by 5 bases, with 7 bases between the two germline ends. Germline CDR1 is GTSNPN and CDR2 is SVGIG (reference sequence). The CDR3 nucleotides are TGTGCCTGGGGGGTGGACGAGCAGTACTTC. Residues: CAWGVDEQYF. Full variable domain (rest looked up from reference TRBV30 and TRBJ2-7): SQTIHQWPATLVQPVGSPLSLECTVEGTSNPNLYWYRQAAGRGLQLLFYSVGIGQISSEVPQNLSASRPQDRQFILSSKKLLLSDSGFYLCAWGVDEQYFGPGTRLTVT.

The J gene is TRBJ1-5, the V gene TRBV19; a possible D gene is TRBD1 (5 bases). Germline V gene lookup returns CDR1 LNHDA and CDR2 SQIVND (reference sequence). The CDR3 length is 16 residues. Deletions cut 5 bases from V and 0 bases from J, with 14 bases between. Here the CDR3 reads CASSWGSWGSNQPQHF. The DNA for the CDR3 is TGTGCCAGTAGTTGGGGGAGCTGGGGTAGCAATCAGCCCCAGCATTTT.

CDR3 sequence reads: CASSLIRQGIDQPQHF. Written as DNA, the CDR3 is TGTGCCAGCAGTTTAATACGACAGGGGATCGATCAGCCCCAGCATTTT. The chain links TRBV28 to TRBJ1-5, with 8 bases that match TRBD1. In germline, CDR1 is MDHEN, CDR2 SYDVKM. The CDR3 loop spans 16 amino acids. J gave up 5 bases and V 2 bases, and 8 bases lay outside the gene matches.